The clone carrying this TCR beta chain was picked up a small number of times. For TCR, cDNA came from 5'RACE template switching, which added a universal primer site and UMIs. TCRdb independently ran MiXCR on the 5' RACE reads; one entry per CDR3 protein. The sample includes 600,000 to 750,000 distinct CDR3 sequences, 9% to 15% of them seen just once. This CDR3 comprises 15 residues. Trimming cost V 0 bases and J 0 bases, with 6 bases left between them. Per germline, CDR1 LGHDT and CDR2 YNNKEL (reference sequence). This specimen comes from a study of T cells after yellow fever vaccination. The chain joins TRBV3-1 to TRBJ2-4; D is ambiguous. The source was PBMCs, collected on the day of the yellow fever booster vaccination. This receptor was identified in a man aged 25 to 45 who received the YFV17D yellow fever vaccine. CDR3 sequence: CASSQDLVAKNIQYF. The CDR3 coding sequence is TGTGCCAGCAGCCAAGATTTAGTAGCCAAAAACATTCAGTACTTC.